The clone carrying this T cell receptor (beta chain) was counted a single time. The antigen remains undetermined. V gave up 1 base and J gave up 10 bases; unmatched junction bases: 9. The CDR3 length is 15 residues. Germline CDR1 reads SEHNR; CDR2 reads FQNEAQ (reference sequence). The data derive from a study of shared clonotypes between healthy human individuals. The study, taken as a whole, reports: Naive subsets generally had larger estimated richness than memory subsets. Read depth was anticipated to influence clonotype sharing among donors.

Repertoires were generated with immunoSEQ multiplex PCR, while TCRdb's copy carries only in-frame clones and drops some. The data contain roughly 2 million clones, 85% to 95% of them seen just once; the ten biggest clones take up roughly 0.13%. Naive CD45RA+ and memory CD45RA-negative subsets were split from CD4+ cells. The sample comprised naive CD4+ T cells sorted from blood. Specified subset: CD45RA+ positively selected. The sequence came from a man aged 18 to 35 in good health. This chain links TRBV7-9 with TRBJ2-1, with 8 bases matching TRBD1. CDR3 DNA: TGTGCCAGCAGCTTAGTCCCAGCAGGGGGCGGGGAGCAGTTCTTC. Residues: CASSLVPAGGGEQFF.